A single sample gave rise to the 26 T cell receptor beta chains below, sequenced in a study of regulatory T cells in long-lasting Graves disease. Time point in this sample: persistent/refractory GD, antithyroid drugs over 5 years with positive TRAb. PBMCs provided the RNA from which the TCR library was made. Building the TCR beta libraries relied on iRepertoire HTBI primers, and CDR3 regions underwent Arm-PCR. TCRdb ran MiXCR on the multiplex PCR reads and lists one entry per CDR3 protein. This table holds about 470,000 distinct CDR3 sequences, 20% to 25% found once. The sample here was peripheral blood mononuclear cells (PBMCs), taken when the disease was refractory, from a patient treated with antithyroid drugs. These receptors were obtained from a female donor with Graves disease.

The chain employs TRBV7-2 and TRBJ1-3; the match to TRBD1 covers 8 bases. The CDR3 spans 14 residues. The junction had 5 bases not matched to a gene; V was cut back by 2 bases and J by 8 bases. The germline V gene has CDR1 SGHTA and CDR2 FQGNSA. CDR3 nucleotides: TGTGCCAGCAGCTTAACCACAGGGGGAGACACCATATATTTT. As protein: CASSLTTGGDTIYF.

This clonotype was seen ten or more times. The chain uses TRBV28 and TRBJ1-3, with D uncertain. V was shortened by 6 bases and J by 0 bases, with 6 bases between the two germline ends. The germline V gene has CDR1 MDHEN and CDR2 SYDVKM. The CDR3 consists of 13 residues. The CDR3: CASRQPSGNTIYF. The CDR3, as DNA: TGTGCCAGCAGACAACCCTCTGGAAACACCATATATTTT.

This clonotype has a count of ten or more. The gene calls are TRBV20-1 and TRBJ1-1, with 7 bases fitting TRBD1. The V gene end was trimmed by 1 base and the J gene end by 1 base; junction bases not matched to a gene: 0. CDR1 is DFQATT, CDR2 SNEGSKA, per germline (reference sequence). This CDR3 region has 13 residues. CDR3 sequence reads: CSARGDRNTEAFF. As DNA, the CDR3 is TGCAGTGCTAGAGGGGACAGGAACACTGAAGCTTTCTTT.

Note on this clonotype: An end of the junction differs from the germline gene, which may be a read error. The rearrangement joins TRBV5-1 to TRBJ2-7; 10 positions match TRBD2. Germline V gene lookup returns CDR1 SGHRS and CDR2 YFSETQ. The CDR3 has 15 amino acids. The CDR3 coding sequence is TGTGCCAGCAGCTCTAGCGGGGGCCACCCCTACGAGCAGTACTTC. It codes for CASSSSGGHPYEQYF.

The chain's CDR3 is CATSDSGTSGRVNTGELFF. DNA of the CDR3: TGTGCCACCAGTGATTCCGGGACTAGCGGGAGGGTGAACACCGGGGAGCTGTTTTTT. V and J are TRBV24-1 and TRBJ2-2, with TRBD2 matching 16 bases. The CDR3 contains 19 residues. Germline assignment: CDR1 KGHDR and CDR2 SFDVKD. V was pared by 2 bases and J by 1 base, with 3 bases of the junction left unmatched.

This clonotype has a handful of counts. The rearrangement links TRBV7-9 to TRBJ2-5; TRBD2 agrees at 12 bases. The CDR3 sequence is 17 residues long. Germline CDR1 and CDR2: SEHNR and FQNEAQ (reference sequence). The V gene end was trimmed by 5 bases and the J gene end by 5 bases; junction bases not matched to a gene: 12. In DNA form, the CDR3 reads TGTGCCAGCAGCCCAAGACCCAGACTAGCGGGAGTGGAGACCCAGTACTTC. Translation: CASSPRPRLAGVETQYF.

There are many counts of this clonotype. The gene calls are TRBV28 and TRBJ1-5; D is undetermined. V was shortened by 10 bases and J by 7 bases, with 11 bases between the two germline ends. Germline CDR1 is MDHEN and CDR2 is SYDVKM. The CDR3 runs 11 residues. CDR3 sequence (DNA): TGTGCCACCCTGTTTCGCCAGCCCCAGCATTTT. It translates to CATLFRQPQHF.

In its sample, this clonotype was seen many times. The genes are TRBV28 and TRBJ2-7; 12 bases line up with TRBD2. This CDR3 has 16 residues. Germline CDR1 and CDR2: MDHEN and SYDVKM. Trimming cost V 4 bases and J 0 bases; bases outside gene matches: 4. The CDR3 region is CASSSSGLAGSYEQYF. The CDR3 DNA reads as TGTGCCAGCAGTTCCTCGGGACTAGCGGGCTCCTACGAGCAGTACTTC.

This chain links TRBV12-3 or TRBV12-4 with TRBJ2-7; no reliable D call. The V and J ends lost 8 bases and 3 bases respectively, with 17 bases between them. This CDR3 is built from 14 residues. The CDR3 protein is CASSPIMGSYEQYF. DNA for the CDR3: TGTGCCAGCTCACCCATTATGGGTAGCTACGAGCAGTACTTC.

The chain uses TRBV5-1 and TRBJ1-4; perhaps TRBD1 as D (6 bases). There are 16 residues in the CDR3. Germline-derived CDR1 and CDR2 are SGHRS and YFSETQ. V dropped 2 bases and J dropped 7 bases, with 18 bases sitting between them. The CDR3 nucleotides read TGCGCCAGCAGCTTATTAGGGGGGGCGCGCAGTGAAAAACTGTTTTTT. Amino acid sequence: CASSLLGGARSEKLFF.

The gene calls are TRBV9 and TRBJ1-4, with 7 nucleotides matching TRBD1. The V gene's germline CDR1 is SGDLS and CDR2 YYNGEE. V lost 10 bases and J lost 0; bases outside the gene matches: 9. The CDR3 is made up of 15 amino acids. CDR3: CASSSGGATNEKLFF. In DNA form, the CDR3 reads TGTGCCTCCTCATCAGGGGGTGCAACTAATGAAAAACTGTTTTTT.

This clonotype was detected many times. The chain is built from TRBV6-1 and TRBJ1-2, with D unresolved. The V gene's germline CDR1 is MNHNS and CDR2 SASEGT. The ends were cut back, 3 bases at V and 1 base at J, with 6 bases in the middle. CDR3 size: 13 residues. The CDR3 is CASSELVNYGYTF. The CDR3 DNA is TGTGCCAGCAGTGAGTTGGTTAACTATGGCTACACCTTC.

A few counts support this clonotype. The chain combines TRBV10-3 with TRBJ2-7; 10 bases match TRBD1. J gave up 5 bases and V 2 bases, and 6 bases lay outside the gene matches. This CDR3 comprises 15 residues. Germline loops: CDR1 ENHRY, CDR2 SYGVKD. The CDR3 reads CAISERGQGNNEQYF. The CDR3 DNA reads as TGTGCCATCAGTGAGAGGGGACAGGGGAACAACGAGCAGTACTTC.

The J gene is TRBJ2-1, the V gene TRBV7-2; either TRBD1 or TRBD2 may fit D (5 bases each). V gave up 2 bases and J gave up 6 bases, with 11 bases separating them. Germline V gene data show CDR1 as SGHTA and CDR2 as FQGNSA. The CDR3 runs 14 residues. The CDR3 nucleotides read TGTGCCAGCAGCTTACAGGGAGCACGCAATGAGCAGTTCTTC. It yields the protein CASSLQGARNEQFF.

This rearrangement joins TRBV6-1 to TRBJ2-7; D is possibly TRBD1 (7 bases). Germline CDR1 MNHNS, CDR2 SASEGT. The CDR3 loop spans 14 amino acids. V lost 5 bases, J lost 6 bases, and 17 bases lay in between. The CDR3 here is CASSRQGGKREQYF. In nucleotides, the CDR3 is TGTGCCAGCAGTCGCCAGGGGGGAAAACGCGAGCAGTACTTC.

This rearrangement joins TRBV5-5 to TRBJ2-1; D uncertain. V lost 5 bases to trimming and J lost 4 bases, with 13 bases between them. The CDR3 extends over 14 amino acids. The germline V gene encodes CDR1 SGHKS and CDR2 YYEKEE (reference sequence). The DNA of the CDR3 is TGTGCCAGCAGTTCTTTAGGACCTTACAATGAGCAGTTCTTC. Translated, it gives CASSSLGPYNEQFF.

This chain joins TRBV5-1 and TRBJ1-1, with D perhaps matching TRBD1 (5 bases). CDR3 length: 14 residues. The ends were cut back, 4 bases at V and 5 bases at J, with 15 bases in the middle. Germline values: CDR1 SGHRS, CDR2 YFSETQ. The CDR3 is CASSEGTRGTEAFF. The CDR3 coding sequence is TGCGCCAGCAGCGAGGGGACCCGGGGGACTGAAGCTTTCTTT. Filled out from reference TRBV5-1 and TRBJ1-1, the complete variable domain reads KAGVTQTPRYLIKTRGQQVTLSCSPISGHRSVSWYQQTPGQGLQFLFEYFSETQRNKGNFPGRFSGRQFSNSRSEMNVSTLELGDSALYLCASSEGTRGTEAFFGQGTRLTVV.

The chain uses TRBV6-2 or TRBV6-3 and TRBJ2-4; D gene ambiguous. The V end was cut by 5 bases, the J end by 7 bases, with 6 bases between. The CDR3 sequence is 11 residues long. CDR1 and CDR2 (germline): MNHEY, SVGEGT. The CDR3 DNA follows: TGTGCCAGCAGTGAAACTAACATTCAGTACTTC. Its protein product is CASSETNIQYF.

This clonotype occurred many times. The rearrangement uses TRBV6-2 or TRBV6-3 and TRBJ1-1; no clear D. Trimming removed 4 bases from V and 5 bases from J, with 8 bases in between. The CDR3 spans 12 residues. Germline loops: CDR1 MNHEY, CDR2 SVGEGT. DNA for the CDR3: TGTGCCAGCAGTTCGCCGCGGACTGAAGCTTTCTTT. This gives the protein CASSSPRTEAFF.

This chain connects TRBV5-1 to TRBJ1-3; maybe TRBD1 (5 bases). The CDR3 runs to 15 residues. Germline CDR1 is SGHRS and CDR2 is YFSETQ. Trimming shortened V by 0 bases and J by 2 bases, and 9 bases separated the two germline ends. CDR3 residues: CASSLVGEAGNTIYF. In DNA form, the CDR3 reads TGCGCCAGCAGCTTGGTAGGGGAGGCTGGAAACACCATATATTTT. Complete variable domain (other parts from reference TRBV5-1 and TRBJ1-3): KAGVTQTPRYLIKTRGQQVTLSCSPISGHRSVSWYQQTPGQGLQFLFEYFSETQRNKGNFPGRFSGRQFSNSRSEMNVSTLELGDSALYLCASSLVGEAGNTIYFGEGSWLTVV.

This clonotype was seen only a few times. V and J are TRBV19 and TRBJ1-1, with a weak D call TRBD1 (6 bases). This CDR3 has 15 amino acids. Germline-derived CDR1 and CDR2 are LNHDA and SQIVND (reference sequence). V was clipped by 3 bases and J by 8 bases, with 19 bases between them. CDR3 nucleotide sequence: TGTGCCAGTAGTATTGACGGGGGGCTCGCGCCCGAAGCTTTCTTT. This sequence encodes CASSIDGGLAPEAFF.

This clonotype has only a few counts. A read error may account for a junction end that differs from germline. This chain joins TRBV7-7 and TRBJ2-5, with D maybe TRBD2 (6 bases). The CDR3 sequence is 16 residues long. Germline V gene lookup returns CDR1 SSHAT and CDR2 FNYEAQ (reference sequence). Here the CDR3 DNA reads TGTGCTAGCAGCTTACCCCAGACTAGTTGGGGAGAGACCCAGTACTTC. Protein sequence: CASSLPQTSWGETQYF.

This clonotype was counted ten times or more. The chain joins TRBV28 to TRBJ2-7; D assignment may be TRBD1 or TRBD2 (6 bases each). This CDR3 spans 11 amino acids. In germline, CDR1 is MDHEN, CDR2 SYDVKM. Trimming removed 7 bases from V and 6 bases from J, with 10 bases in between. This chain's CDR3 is CASIGGGEQYF. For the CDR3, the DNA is TGTGCCAGCATAGGGGGAGGCGAGCAGTACTTC.

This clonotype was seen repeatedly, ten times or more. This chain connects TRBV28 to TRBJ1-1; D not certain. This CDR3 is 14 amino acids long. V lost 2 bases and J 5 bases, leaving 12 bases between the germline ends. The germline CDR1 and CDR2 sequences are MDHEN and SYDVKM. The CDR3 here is CASSLAGVGTEAFF. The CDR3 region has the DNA TGTGCCAGCAGTTTAGCCGGGGTCGGGACTGAAGCTTTCTTT. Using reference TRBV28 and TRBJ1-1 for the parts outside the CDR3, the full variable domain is DVKVTQSSRYLVKRTGEKVFLECVQDMDHENMFWYRQDPGLGLRLIYFSYDVKMKEKGDIPEGYSVSREKKERFSLILESASTNQTSMYLCASSLAGVGTEAFFGQGTRLTVV.

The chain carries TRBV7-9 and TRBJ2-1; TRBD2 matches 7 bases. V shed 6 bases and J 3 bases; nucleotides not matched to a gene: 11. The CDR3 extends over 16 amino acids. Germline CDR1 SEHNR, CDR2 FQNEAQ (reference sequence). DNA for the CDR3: TGTGCCAGCAGGGCGACTAGCCCACGATACTACAATGAGCAGTTCTTC. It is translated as CASRATSPRYYNEQFF.

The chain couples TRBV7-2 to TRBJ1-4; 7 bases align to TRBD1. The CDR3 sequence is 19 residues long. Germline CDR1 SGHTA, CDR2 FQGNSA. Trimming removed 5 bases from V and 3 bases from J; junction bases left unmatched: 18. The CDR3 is CASSDTKLLKGAANEKLFF. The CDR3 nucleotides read TGTGCCAGCAGCGATACGAAACTCTTAAAGGGGGCTGCTAATGAAAAACTGTTTTTT.